The 5 T cell receptor beta chains given below trace back to one sample, sequenced in a study of blood T cell repertoires in COVID-19. This table comes from immunoSEQ multiplex PCR, and its TCRdb copy is limited to in-frame clones, with some not included. The sample lists around 83,000 clones, about 85% seen once, with 13% to 15% in the top ten. The sequencing sample was made of peripheral blood. The receptors were sampled from a woman between 70 and 85 years old with acute or convalescent COVID-19.

The chain combines TRBV6-2 or TRBV6-3 with TRBJ2-5, with TRBD2 identical over 10 bases. V was clipped by 5 bases and J by 8 bases; unmatched bases: 14. The V gene's germline CDR1 is MNHEY and CDR2 SVGEGT. The CDR3 is made up of 16 amino acids. CDR3 bases: TGTGCCAGCAGTCTCCGGACTAGCGGAGGTACAGATACCCAGTACTTC. Residues: CASSLRTSGGTDTQYF.

The chain uses TRBV14 and TRBJ2-1, with D maybe TRBD1 (5 bases). Germline V gene data show CDR1 as SGHDN and CDR2 as FVKESK. This CDR3 has 14 residues. Deletions cut 3 bases from V and 9 bases from J, with 15 bases between. CDR3 nucleotides: TGTGCCAGCAGCCAGAGACAGTTTTTTGGTGAGCAGTTCTTC. This translates into CASSQRQFFGEQFF. The whole variable domain, filled in from reference TRBV14 and TRBJ2-1, reads EAGVTQFPSHSVIEKGQTVTLRCDPISGHDNLYWYRRVMGKEIKFLLHFVKESKQDESGMPNNRFLAERTGGTYSTLKVQPAELEDSGVYFCASSQRQFFGEQFFGPGTRLTVL.

This chain connects TRBV28 to TRBJ2-5; D is undetermined. This CDR3 has 15 amino acids. The V end lost 0 bases, the J end lost 1 base, and 9 bases lay between the germline ends. CDR1 and CDR2 from the germline V gene are MDHEN and SYDVKM. The CDR3 nucleotides are TGTGCCAGCAGTTTATGGGCGGCCCCCCAAGAGACCCAGTACTTC. Translating gives CASSLWAAPQETQYF.

This clone was counted once. The chain recombines TRBV29-1 with TRBJ1-2; 10 bases align to TRBD1. This CDR3 has 11 residues. V lost 6 bases and J lost 7; bases outside the gene matches: 2. Germline V CDR1 and CDR2: SQVTM, ANQGSEA. The CDR3 DNA follows: TGCAGCGTCGGGACAGGGGTTGGCTACACCTTC. This sequence encodes CSVGTGVGYTF.

This chain links TRBV5-5 with TRBJ2-1; TRBD2 might be the D (6 bases). V shed 4 bases and J shed 1 base, with 9 bases lying between them. The CDR3 sequence is 14 residues long. Looked up from germline, CDR1 is SGHKS and CDR2 is YYEKEE (reference sequence). The CDR3 loop is CASSRRESYNEQFF. The DNA of the CDR3 is TGTGCCAGCAGCCGACGGGAGTCCTACAATGAGCAGTTCTTC.